The 3 T cell receptor beta chains listed next were all sequenced from one sample in a study of cytomegalovirus exposure and HLA in healthy donors. Researchers ran the PCR with 60 Vbeta and 13 Jbeta primers. The data were produced by immunoSEQ multiplex PCR, yet TCRdb's version contains in-frame clones alone and is incomplete. The sample carries roughly 220,000 clones, roughly 68% recorded once. Specimen: PBMCs. These receptors were taken from a man between 35 and 55 years old in good health and CMV-seropositive.

This clone was counted only a few times. The chain couples TRBV5-1 to TRBJ1-3; TRBD1 is a possible D gene (6 bases). Germline lookup yields CDR1 SGHRS and CDR2 YFSETQ. The CDR3 has 15 amino acids. V was trimmed by 5 bases and J by 2 bases, leaving 14 bases between them. The CDR3 bases are TGCGCCAGCAGATCTACAGGGCTTACTGGAAACACCATATATTTT. Translation: CASRSTGLTGNTIYF.

This chain links TRBV28 with TRBJ2-1, with D perhaps matching TRBD1 (6 bases). The CDR3 is made up of 15 amino acids. Germline V CDR1 and CDR2: MDHEN, SYDVKM. Trimming took off 5 bases at V and 4 bases at J, with 15 bases between the two ends. The DNA for the CDR3 is TGTGCCAGCAGTACACCGACAGGAGCTTACAATGAGCAGTTCTTC. Translated, it gives CASSTPTGAYNEQFF.

The V gene is TRBV7-6, the J gene TRBJ1-1, with D possibly TRBD1 on 5 matching bases. Germline V lookup: CDR1 SGHVS, CDR2 FNYEAQ. This CDR3 region has 14 residues. V dropped 2 bases and J dropped 0 bases, with 7 bases sitting between them. CDR3 nucleotide sequence: TGTGCCAGCAGCTTATTGGGGCTGAACACTGAAGCTTTCTTT. Its protein is CASSLLGLNTEAFF. The variable domain in full, completed from reference TRBV7-6 and TRBJ1-1, reads GAGVSQSPRYKVTKRGQDVALRCDPISGHVSLYWYRQALGQGPEFLTYFNYEAQQDKSGLPNDRFSAERPEGSISTLTIQRTEQRDSAMYRCASSLLGLNTEAFFGQGTRLTVV.